These T cell receptor beta chains were read from a single sample in a study of long-term antiretroviral therapy in people with HIV. Assay: immunoSEQ multiplex PCR; the TCRdb copy retains only in-frame clones and omits some. This table has 42,000 or so clones, approximately 89% appearing once. The source was unsorted PBMCs, collected 0.1 years before starting antiretroviral therapy. Every receptor here comes from a woman between 45 and 65 years old with HIV. Each CDR3 is given with its conserved first and last residue. A D gene is named only where the DNA matches it firmly. Clone size is not always given. Where it is, it says once, few, many or a class for expanded clones.

D gene	V gene	CDR3 length	clone size	J gene	CDR3 DNA	CDR3 protein
TRBD1	TRBV5-6	14	.	TRBJ1-6	TGTGCCAGCAGCTCGGGACAGGGCCATTCACCCCTCCACTTT	CASSSGQGHSPLHF
.	TRBV5-4	16	.	TRBJ2-5	TGTGCCAGCAGCTCCGGGGGAGGAGTAAGGCAAGAGACCCAGTACTTC	CASSSGGGVRQETQYF
.	TRBV29-1	11	.	TRBJ2-1	TGCAGCGTTGATCTTTACAATGAGCAGTTCTTC	CSVDLYNEQFF
TRBD1	TRBV6-5	15	.	TRBJ1-4	TGTGCCAGCGCTAGACAGGGGTCCTATAATGAAAAACTGTTTTTT	CASARQGSYNEKLFF
.	TRBV30	13	.	TRBJ1-5	TGTGCCTGGCGAGAAAGGGGCAATCAGCCCCAGCATTTT	CAWRERGNQPQHF
TRBD1	TRBV9	14	.	TRBJ1-2	TGTGCCAGCAGCAGACAGGGGAGAAACTATGGCTACACCTTC	CASSRQGRNYGYTF
.	TRBV5-1	14	.	TRBJ2-1	TGCGCCAGCAGCTTGGGACAGGTGATCAATGAGCAGTTCTTC	CASSLGQVINEQFF
.	TRBV19	13	.	TRBJ1-6	TGTGCCAGTAGTGAGCAATATAATTCACCCCTCCACTTT	CASSEQYNSPLHF
.	TRBV19	13	.	TRBJ1-2	TGTGCCAGTAGTATAGACCCCTTAGGGCGCTACACCTTC	CASSIDPLGRYTF
.	TRBV7-2	14	.	TRBJ2-7	TGTGCCAGCAGCTTAGGGGGGGGCGCCTACGAGCAGTACTTC	CASSLGGGAYEQYF
.	TRBV7-3	15	.	TRBJ2-5	TGTGCCAGCAGCAACTCCGGGACGCTCCAAGAGACCCAGTACTTC	CASSNSGTLQETQYF
.	TRBV7-2	14	once	TRBJ1-4	TGTGCCAGCAGCGAGGGGGGGTATACGGAAAAACTGTTTTTT	CASSEGGYTEKLFF
.	TRBV5-1	12	few	TRBJ2-2	TGCGCCAGCAGCTACGACGGCGGGGAGCTGTTTTTT	CASSYDGGELFF
.	TRBV4-2	15	.	TRBJ1-1	TGTGCCAGCAGCCATCTCCCGGACCTGAACACTGAAGCTTTCTTT	CASSHLPDLNTEAFF
TRBD1	TRBV30	18	.	TRBJ1-6	TGTGCCTGGAGAGCTCTGGGGACAGGGGTTCGGGATAATTCACCCCTCCACTTT	CAWRALGTGVRDNSPLHF
.	TRBV6-5	15	.	TRBJ1-5	TGTGCCAGCAGTACCCCCGGGGCGGGCAATCAGCCCCAGCATTTT	CASSTPGAGNQPQHF
.	TRBV4-1	15	.	TRBJ1-5	TGCGCCAGCAGCCAAGGCCCTTCTCTGAGCTGGCCCCAGCATTTT	CASSQGPSLSWPQHF
TRBD2	TRBV7-7	15	.	TRBJ2-3	TGTGCTAGCAGCTTAACCAGCGGGGCAATAGATACGCAGTATTTT	CASSLTSGAIDTQYF
TRBD2	TRBV7-3	15	.	TRBJ2-3	TGTGCCAGCAGCTTAGTCGGCGGGGGAACAGATACGCAGTATTTT	CASSLVGGGTDTQYF
.	TRBV7-9	13	.	TRBJ1-4	TGTGCCAGCAGCTTAATCCGAAATGAAAAACTGTTTTTT	CASSLIRNEKLFF
.	TRBV5-6	15	.	TRBJ1-2	TGTGCCAGCAGCTTGGGCTCGCCCGGCTTGGATGGCTACACCTTC	CASSLGSPGLDGYTF
.	TRBV5-1	14	.	TRBJ2-3	TGCGCCAGCAGCCTACAGGGCCGCACAGATACGCAGTATTTT	CASSLQGRTDTQYF
.	TRBV5-1	14	.	TRBJ1-1	TGCGCCAGCAGCTTGGCGACGGGGAACACTGAAGCTTTCTTT	CASSLATGNTEAFF
.	TRBV27	15	.	TRBJ2-5	TGTGCCAGCAGTAAAAATAAACGGGGGCAAGAGACCCAGTACTTC	CASSKNKRGQETQYF
TRBD2	TRBV10-2	17	.	TRBJ2-1	TGCGCCAGCAGTGATGCAGGTGCGGGGGGCCGCTACAATGAGCAGTTCTTC	CASSDAGAGGRYNEQFF
.	TRBV5-4	14	.	TRBJ2-3	TGTGCCAGCAGCCCATACGCTAGCACAGATACGCAGTATTTT	CASSPYASTDTQYF
.	TRBV4-3	16	.	TRBJ1-5	TGCGCCAGCAGCCAAGATGGGGGGGCAGGAAATCAGCCCCAGCATTTT	CASSQDGGAGNQPQHF
TRBD2	TRBV19	12	.	TRBJ2-2	TGTGCCAGTACCCGGGGGGCCGGGGAGCTGTTTTTT	CASTRGAGELFF
TRBD1	TRBV7-9	15	once	TRBJ2-4	TGTGCCAGCAGCTTCGTCGACAGGGGCAAAAACATTCAGTACTTC	CASSFVDRGKNIQYF
.	TRBV7-3	15	.	TRBJ2-3	TGTGCCAGCAGCCCCGTAGCCGGGCGGACAGATACGCAGTATTTT	CASSPVAGRTDTQYF
.	TRBV2	13	once	TRBJ2-5	TGTGCCAGCAGTACCGAGTTAGTAGGGACCCAGTACTTC	CASSTELVGTQYF
TRBD1	TRBV6-1	14	.	TRBJ2-1	TGTGCCAGCACACGAGGGGCAGGGGGCTACGAGCAGTTCTTC	CASTRGAGGYEQFF
TRBD2	TRBV5-4	16	once	TRBJ2-5	TGTGCCAGCAGCTCCCCCAATCTAGCGGCTGAGGGGACCCAGTACTTC	CASSSPNLAAEGTQYF
.	TRBV7-9	14	once	TRBJ1-5	TGTGCCAGCAGCCATCGCGAGGGCGGACAGCCCCAGCATTTT	CASSHREGGQPQHF
TRBD1	TRBV11-3	19	.	TRBJ2-4	TGTGCCAGCAGCCTCTCCGGGACAGGGTGGCAGGAGGCCAAAAACATTCAGTACTTC	CASSLSGTGWQEAKNIQYF
.	TRBV4-1	15	.	TRBJ2-1	TGCGCCAGCAGCCAAGATGTGGGACTTTACAATGAGCAGTTCTTC	CASSQDVGLYNEQFF
TRBD1	TRBV27	13	.	TRBJ1-1	TGTGCCAGCAGAAGTACAGGGGGCACTGAAGCTTTCTTT	CASRSTGGTEAFF
TRBD2	TRBV9	14	.	TRBJ2-3	TGTGCCACCAATAGCGGGGGGACGCCAGATACGCAGTATTTT	CATNSGGTPDTQYF
.	TRBV6-1	14	few	TRBJ1-5	TGTGCCAGCAGTGCTACAGGAACATCGGGGGCCCAGCATTTT	CASSATGTSGAQHF
.	TRBV15	15	.	TRBJ1-5	TGTGCCACCAGCAAGCGGGACTTGGGGAATCAGCCCCAGCATTTT	CATSKRDLGNQPQHF
TRBD1	TRBV11-2	15	.	TRBJ2-1	TGTGCCAGCAGACAGACAGGGGGCAACTACAATGAGCAGTTCTTC	CASRQTGGNYNEQFF
TRBD2	TRBV6-5	13	.	TRBJ2-7	TGTGCCAGCTTTAGCGGGGGCTCCTACGAGCAGTACTTC	CASFSGGSYEQYF
.	TRBV7-9	18	.	TRBJ1-2	TGTGCCAGCAGCTTAGCAGGGCCTAGGACCGATGTTAACTATGGCTACACCTTC	CASSLAGPRTDVNYGYTF
.	TRBV6-1	13	.	TRBJ1-1	TGTGCCAGCAGTGAAACAGGGAACACTGAAGCTTTCTTT	CASSETGNTEAFF
TRBD1	TRBV19	15	.	TRBJ1-6	TGTGCCAGTAGGCCCCGGGACAGGGAGGATTCACCCCTCCACTTT	CASRPRDREDSPLHF
TRBD2	TRBV9	17	.	TRBJ2-6	TGTGCCAGCAGCGTAGCTTGGGAGGGGCTGGGGGCCAACGTCCTGACTTTC	CASSVAWEGLGANVLTF
.	TRBV18	14	.	TRBJ1-6	TGTGCCAGCTCACCACCTGGGGGTTGGGCACCCCTCCACTTT	CASSPPGGWAPLHF
.	TRBV21-1	13	.	TRBJ1-5	TGTGCGCCAGTCGGACATAACAATCAGCCCCAGCATTTT	CAPVGHNNQPQHF
TRBD2	TRBV7-2	16	.	TRBJ2-5	TGTGCCAGCAGGGAGTCCGGGGGGGCTTGGCAAGAGACCCAGTACTTC	CASRESGGAWQETQYF
.	TRBV6-6	14	.	TRBJ2-2	TGTGCCAGCAGTTATGTAGATTCCGCCGGGGAGCTGTTTTTT	CASSYVDSAGELFF
.	TRBV5-1	15	.	TRBJ1-2	TGCGCCAGCAGCAACAGGGACGCCGGGGACTATGGCTACACCTTC	CASSNRDAGDYGYTF
TRBD1	TRBV2	14	few	TRBJ1-1	TGTGCCAGCACCCGACAGGGATTGAACACTGAAGCTTTCTTT	CASTRQGLNTEAFF
.	TRBV5-4	15	once	TRBJ2-7	TGTGCCAGCAGCCGCCCCCGGGAGTCCGTCTACGAGCAGTACTTC	CASSRPRESVYEQYF
.	TRBV6-4	13	once	TRBJ1-2	TGTGCCAGCAGTGAGACGGGAGCCTATGGCTACACCTTC	CASSETGAYGYTF
.	TRBV4-1	14	.	TRBJ2-5	TGCGCCAGCAGCCGAACACTGACGAAAGAGACCCAGTACTTC	CASSRTLTKETQYF
TRBD1	TRBV5-1	16	.	TRBJ2-1	TGCGCCAGCAGCTTATCCGGGACAGGGGGAGGGAATGAGCAGTTCTTC	CASSLSGTGGGNEQFF
TRBD1	TRBV10-2	17	.	TRBJ1-1	TGCGCCAGCAGTGAGAACCGGGACAGCGACTTTCACACTGAAGCTTTCTTT	CASSENRDSDFHTEAFF
.	TRBV9	14	.	TRBJ1-6	TGTGCCAGCAGCCCTACCGGGTTGCTAAGTCCCCTCCACTTT	CASSPTGLLSPLHF